The present entry profiles one TCR beta chain with its context. The antigen remains undetermined. CDR3 and TCR beta VDJ profiling relied on a genomic DNA template. TCRdb fed the reads into MiXCR, producing one record per CDR3 protein. Seen here are more than 70,000 distinct CDR3 sequences, about three quarters observed once, and the top ten hold 70% to 90%. These data belong to a study of CD8+CD57+ T cells in acquired aplastic anemia. Study context: The sorted CD4+ and CD8+ cells yielded an average around 3.2 ug of DNA.

Only patients with CD8+CD57+ cell expansion on flow cytometry were chosen for sequencing. The cohort consisted entirely of patients having severe acquired aplastic anemia. Blood came from patients not yet given any therapy. Regarding the study as a whole: The same twenty-nine CD8+ CDR3 sequences occurred in patients and in controls.

The receptor's source is a human donor with aplastic anemia. The sequencing input was sorted CD4+, CD8+, or CD8+CD57+ T cells (not recorded which) from PBMCs.

The CDR3 protein is CSVAYREGYEQYF. CDR3 coding DNA: TGCAGCGTTGCATACAGGGAGGGCTACGAGCAGTACTTC. This chain joins TRBV29-1 and TRBJ2-7; D might be TRBD2 (7 bases). Trimming took off 4 bases at V and 3 bases at J, with 13 bases between the two ends. Germline V gene lookup returns CDR1 SQVTM and CDR2 ANQGSEA. This CDR3 has 13 amino acids.